Here is one TCR beta chain with its context. Here immunoSEQ multiplex PCR was the method, and the copy in TCRdb shows in-frame clones only, minus some. The sample lists about 980,000 clones, approximately 80% occurring once. This specimen belongs to a study of shared clonotypes between healthy human individuals. Per the germline V gene, CDR1 is MNHNS and CDR2 is SASEGT. This CDR3 contains 17 residues. Trimming at V came to 3 bases and at J to 2 bases, leaving 5 bases not matched to a gene. This TCR was sampled from a man aged 18 to 29 in good health. The chain uses TRBV6-1 and TRBJ2-7; TRBD2 matches 15 bases. The source material was memory CD4+ T cells sorted from blood. Subset here: CD45RA-negative fraction. The CDR3 DNA reads TGTGCCAGCAGTGACCCCCGGACTAGCGGGAGGGCCTACGAGCAGTACTTC. Its protein product is CASSDPRTSGRAYEQYF.